This T cell receptor beta chain was identified in a study of blood T cell repertoires in COVID-19. Trimming removed 5 bases from V and 1 base from J, with 15 bases in between. Germline CDR1 LNHDA, CDR2 SQIVND (reference sequence). This CDR3 contains 15 residues. Data came from immunoSEQ multiplex PCR; TCRdb stores just in-frame clones and leaves some out. Of 350,000 to 550,000 clones detected, around 87% appear once; the ten largest clones hold 1% to 1.3%. Material for sequencing was PBMCs or T cells enriched from blood (not recorded which). The chain has TRBV19 and TRBJ2-7; D gene uncertain. This TCR was recovered from a man between 25 and 39 years old who had recovered from COVID-19. CDR3 sequence (DNA): TGTGCCAGTAGTTCAGTAACCCCCCCGTCCTACGAGCAGTACTTC. This gives the protein CASSSVTPPSYEQYF.